This T cell receptor beta chain derives from a study of PD-1 blockade in classical Hodgkin lymphoma. Assay used: immunoSEQ multiplex PCR; TCRdb lists only in-frame clones, some missing. The sample has under 13,000 clones, roughly 80% seen once. Noted time point: cycle 4 day 1 (C4D1), after around six weeks of nivolumab. Exposure to brentuximab vedotin varied, and each patient had relapsed following autologous stem cell transplantation. Magnetic negative selection purified CD4+ T cells from thawed PBMCs. The CDR3 consists of 13 residues. Losses at the gene ends were 5 bases for V and 6 bases for J; bases not matched to a gene: 6. CDR1 SGHTA and CDR2 FQGNSA come from the germline V gene.

J is TRBJ2-7 and V is TRBV7-2, with 8 nucleotides matching TRBD1. The sequence came from a human donor with classical Hodgkin lymphoma. The sample in question was CD4+ T cells from blood, obtained before the fourth cycle of nivolumab. The CDR3 DNA reads TGTGCCAGCAGCCCCGGACAGGGTGCCGAGCAGTACTTC. This gives the protein CASSPGQGAEQYF.